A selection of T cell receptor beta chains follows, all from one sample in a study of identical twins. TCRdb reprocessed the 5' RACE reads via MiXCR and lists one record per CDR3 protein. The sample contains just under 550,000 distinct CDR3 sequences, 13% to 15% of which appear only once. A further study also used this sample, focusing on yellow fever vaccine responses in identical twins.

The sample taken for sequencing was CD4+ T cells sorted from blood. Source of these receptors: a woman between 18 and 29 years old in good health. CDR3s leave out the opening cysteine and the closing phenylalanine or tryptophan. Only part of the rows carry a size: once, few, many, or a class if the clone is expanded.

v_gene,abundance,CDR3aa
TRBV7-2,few,ASSSASTTNEKLF
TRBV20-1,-,SARASGRPAGTQY
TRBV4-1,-,ASSQGISGTGGNEQF
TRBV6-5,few,ASSFRTDYNEQF
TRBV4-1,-,ASSYELGTDTQY
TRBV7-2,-,ASSRTGAPSYEQY
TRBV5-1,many,ASSLKLAGADTQY
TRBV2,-,ASSAGISGRAKGDTQY
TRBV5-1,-,ASSLVAAGDAF
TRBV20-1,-,SVSGRTDTQY
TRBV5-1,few,ASSLGQEANIQY
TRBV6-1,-,ASRRSENTEAF
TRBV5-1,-,ASSLMTSGANTGELF
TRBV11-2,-,ASSLGVVGDTQY
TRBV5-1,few,ASSPGGRYRPGEGYT
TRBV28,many,ASRVGLSNQPQH
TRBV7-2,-,ASSLGGVYTDTQY
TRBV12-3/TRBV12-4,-,ASTRTGGPDTQY
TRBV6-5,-,ASSYSIERSQETQY
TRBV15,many,ATSSQGGKAAEAF
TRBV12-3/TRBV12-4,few,ASAKTGAAYEQY
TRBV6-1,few,ASSEGGTGNYEQY
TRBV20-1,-,SGTGPDQPQH
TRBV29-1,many,SVVQGATEAF
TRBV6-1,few,ASSDPGVSGNTIY
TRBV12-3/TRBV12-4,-,ASSSSIDTGRTGELF
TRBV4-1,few,ASSQAGALSSPLH
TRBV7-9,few,ASHTYTDTQY
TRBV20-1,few,SANWDRWSEQY
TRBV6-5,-,ASSYSAGFQPQH
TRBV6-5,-,ASSYLAIAGARTDTQY
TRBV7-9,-,ASSQLAGGRETQY
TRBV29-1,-,SVVIQRNTGELF
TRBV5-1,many,ASSLRGTSGSTQY
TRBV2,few,ASSDSSRTGELF
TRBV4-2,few,ASSQDGGGGALSEQF
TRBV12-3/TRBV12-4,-,ASSYGQPGRLSEQF
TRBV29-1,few,SVEDPTSGAYEQY
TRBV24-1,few,ATSDALLGAQY
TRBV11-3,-,ASSLDNTGIHYGYT
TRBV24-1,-,ATSDSGPRAYNEQF
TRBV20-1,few,SARDRGTGGYEQY
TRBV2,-,ASSVRHPQNTGELF
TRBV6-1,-,ASSDPLAGVGIQY
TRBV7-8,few,ASSRERFYEQY
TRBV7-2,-,ASSSHPGQGTDTQY
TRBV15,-,ATSRDQRGTDTQY
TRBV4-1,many,ASRSSRLAGATSTGELF
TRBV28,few,ASQAGGQEYEQY
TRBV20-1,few,SAKYPMNTEAF
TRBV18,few,ASSQNPADEQY
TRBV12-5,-,ASGLNRQAPNTEAF
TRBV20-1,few,SASRITSGSLTGELF
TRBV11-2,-,ASSEEMVSTDTQY